Listed below are T cell receptor beta chains from one sample, sequenced in a study of blood T cell repertoires in COVID-19. TCRdb keeps only in-frame clones here, not all; method: immunoSEQ multiplex PCR. The sample has 250,000 to 300,000 clones, less than 85% seen once. The sequenced material came from peripheral blood. These receptors were obtained from a man aged 55 to 70 who had recovered from COVID-19. CDR3s include the opening cysteine and the closing phenylalanine or tryptophan. The order of the fields is CDR3 protein, V gene, CDR3 length.

CASSLRDRGDTGELFF TRBV28 16
CASSYLAGELFF TRBV6-5 12
CASSLRTSGGVEPGEQYF TRBV11-2 18
CASRFSAGGYNEQFF TRBV5-1 15
CASSRDIAAPGYGYTF TRBV5-1 16
CASSQAPGTGISEQFF TRBV3-1/TRBV3-2 16
CASNPGHPPDTQYF TRBV5-1 14
CASSLGAGGPDTQYF TRBV11-3 15
CASSLRPPGLAAMRVEQYF TRBV27 19
CASSAGLAARQETQYF TRBV19 16
CASSLIGGRGQPQHF TRBV5-5 15
CASSLGQGRSTDTQYF TRBV7-2 16
CASSLGQGAFQETQYF TRBV5-8 16
CASSLAAQVGDQPQHF TRBV7-8 16
CASSASGQGTGNTIYF TRBV9 16
CASSGGLATYNEQFF TRBV7-9 15
CASSFRDRARDTEAFF TRBV28 16
CASSQSGANVLTF TRBV7-9 13
CASSPGQGLRTDTQYF TRBV5-4 16
CASSSGGSTDTQYF TRBV5-4 14
CASSLGPWNTIYF TRBV7-8 13
CASKTGDYSNQPQHF TRBV19 15
CSASGQQETQYF TRBV20-1 12
CASRRGGSDTQYF TRBV6-5 13
CASSFRGTPEQYF TRBV27 13
CASSQESAGGYNEQFF TRBV7-3 16
CASRGGPSLDTQYF TRBV19 14
CASSFLTGDEQYF TRBV28 13
CSAGSDRVNGYTF TRBV29-1 13
CAWSVRALSGYTF TRBV30 13
CASSVAGGGYGYTF TRBV19 14
CACGGSVTGELFF TRBV27 13
CASSQDSPSSSGQYF TRBV4-2 15
CASSHGGTTTNEKLFF TRBV19 16
CASQTGRTGGQPQHF TRBV6-5 15
CAWTGILMNTEAFF TRBV30 14
CASSLAPIQRGGGNTQYF TRBV7-8 18
CASSGTGGGTDTQYF TRBV9 15
CASSFRTGNQPQHF TRBV28 14
CASSARTGAAYEQYF TRBV5-1 15
CASSFRLNQPQHF TRBV11-2 13
CASSPPDRGFTDTQYF TRBV18 16
CASSLGSGGSSGANVLTF TRBV5-4 18
CASSERGWEAFF TRBV6-1 12
CASRPGQTSYEQYF TRBV19 14
CASSHNPGTSGRFEQFF TRBV3-1/TRBV3-2 17
CSAGGQGFRW TRBV20-1 10
CASSLDGRSSYEQYF TRBV5-1 15
CASSPTSGGRTDTQYF TRBV18 16
CASSLDSQNNSPLHF TRBV6-6 15
CASSRWGVARDEQFF TRBV7-2 15
CSASDGGSGANVLTF TRBV20-1 15
CASSSSGTSGRNEQFF TRBV7-9 16
CATRGPDEKLFF TRBV10-3 12
CASSVRGSYNEQFF TRBV2 14
CASRDMGRSNYGYTF TRBV5-1 15
CASSRTSGRGGANVLTF TRBV7-2 17
CASSYTRDTNQPQHF TRBV6-2/TRBV6-3 15
CASSFVQSPNTEAFF TRBV5-1 15